The clone carrying this T cell receptor beta chain turned up a few times. What it recognizes is unknown. This sample is part of a study of vaccination and CD4 T cells after COVID-19. Study-level background: Everyone enrolled got two doses of BNT162b2 or mRNA-1273 vaccine.

The treatment denotes: approximately nine-day PBMC culture with coronavirus spike peptide pools or control peptides (ViraFEST assay). With the Oncomine TCR Beta short-read assay, DNA from cultured CD4+ T cells was sequenced. In this case, cultured CD4+ T cells provided the extracted genomic DNA. Each CDR3 protein gets one entry after TCRdb re-called the PCR reads with MiXCR. This table holds about 9,900 distinct CDR3 sequences, approximately 51% found once. V was shortened by 7 bases and J by 4 bases, with 7 bases between the two germline ends. This CDR3 has 11 amino acids. Sequencing was done on a sample of CD4+ T cells from blood, cultured in vitro. The TCR originated in a human donor who had recovered from COVID-19. J is TRBJ2-5 and V is TRBV12-3 or TRBV12-4, with no clear D. CDR3 in DNA: TGTGCCAGCAAAAACCGAGAGACCCAGTACTTC. Translated, it gives CASKNRETQYF.